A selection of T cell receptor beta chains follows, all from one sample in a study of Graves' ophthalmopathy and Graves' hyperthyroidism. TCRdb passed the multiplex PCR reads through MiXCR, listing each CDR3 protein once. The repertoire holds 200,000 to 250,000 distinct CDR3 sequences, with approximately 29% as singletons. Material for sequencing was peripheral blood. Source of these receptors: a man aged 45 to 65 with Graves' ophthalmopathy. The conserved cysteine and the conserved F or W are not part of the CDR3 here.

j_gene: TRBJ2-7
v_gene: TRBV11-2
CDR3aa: ASSIRATYEQY

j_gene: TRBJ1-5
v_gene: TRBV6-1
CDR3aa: ASSDTIGNQPQH

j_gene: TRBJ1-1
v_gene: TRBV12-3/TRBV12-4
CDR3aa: ASSPWEGTEAF

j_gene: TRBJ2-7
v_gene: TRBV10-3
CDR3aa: AISESIFGLAGVYEQY

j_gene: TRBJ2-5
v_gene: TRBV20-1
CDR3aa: SATSGRETQY

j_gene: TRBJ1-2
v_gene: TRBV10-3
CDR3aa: ALRTGGADGYT

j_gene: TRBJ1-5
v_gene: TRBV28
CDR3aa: ASSLTLGSQH

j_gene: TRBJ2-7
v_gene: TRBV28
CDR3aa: ASSLEYEQY

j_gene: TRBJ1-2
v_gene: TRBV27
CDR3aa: ASSSTPYDREGYT

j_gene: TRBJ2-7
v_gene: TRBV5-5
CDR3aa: ASSLGGEYYEQY

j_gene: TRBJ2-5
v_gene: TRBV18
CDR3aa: ASSPYSQGKTQY

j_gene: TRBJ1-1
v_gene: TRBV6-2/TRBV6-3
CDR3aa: ASMGAGSNTEAF

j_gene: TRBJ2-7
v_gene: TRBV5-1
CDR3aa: ASFSGTSAGEQY

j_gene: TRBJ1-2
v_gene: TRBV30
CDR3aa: AWSLLHGGHT